This T cell receptor beta chain appears in the sequencing data of a study of Graves' ophthalmopathy and Graves' hyperthyroidism. Study conclusions and caveats: Blood also contained most of the expanded thyroid clonotypes above 0.001 frequency. Forecasting of ophthalmopathy progression by the model achieved around 68% sensitivity and 72.22% specificity.

This clonotype was found many times. No antigen is known for it. The CDR3 consists of 15 residues. Deletions cut 3 bases from V and 0 bases from J, with 12 bases between. Germline V CDR1 and CDR2: LNHDA, SQIVND (reference sequence). The sequenced template was RNA, covering the TCR beta CDR3 region. A first-round RT-PCR used HTBI primers, followed by a second-round multiplex PCR. TCRdb ran MiXCR on the multiplex PCR reads and lists one entry per CDR3 protein. The sample comprises roughly 420,000 distinct CDR3 sequences, approximately 21% of which are singletons, and more than 2.5% rests with the top ten. Diagnostic conclusions were grounded in clinical symptoms, serum thyroxine, TRAb, thyroid ultrasound and orbital computed tomography.

The receptor's source is a young woman with stable Graves' hyperthyroidism. The sample consisted of peripheral blood. The genes are TRBV19 and TRBJ2-7, with D tentatively TRBD1 (6 bases). DNA of the CDR3: TGTGCCAGTAGTATTCAGGACAGCTACTCCTACGAGCAGTACTTC. This sequence encodes CASSIQDSYSYEQYF.